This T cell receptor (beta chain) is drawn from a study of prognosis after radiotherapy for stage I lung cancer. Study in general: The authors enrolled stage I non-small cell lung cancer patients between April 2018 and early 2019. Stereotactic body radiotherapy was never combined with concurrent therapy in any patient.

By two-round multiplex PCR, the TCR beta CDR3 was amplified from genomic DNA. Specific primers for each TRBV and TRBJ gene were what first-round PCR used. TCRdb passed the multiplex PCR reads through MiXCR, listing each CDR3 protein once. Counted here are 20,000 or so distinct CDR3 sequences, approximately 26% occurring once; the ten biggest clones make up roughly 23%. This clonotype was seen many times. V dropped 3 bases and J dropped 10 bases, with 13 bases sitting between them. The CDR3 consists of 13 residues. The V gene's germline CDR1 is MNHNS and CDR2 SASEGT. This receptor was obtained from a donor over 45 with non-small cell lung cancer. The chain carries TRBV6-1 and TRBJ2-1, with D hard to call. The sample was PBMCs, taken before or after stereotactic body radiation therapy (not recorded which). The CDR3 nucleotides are TGTGCCAGCAGTGAGTCTTACGGGTCCGAGCAGTTCTTC. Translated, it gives CASSESYGSEQFF.